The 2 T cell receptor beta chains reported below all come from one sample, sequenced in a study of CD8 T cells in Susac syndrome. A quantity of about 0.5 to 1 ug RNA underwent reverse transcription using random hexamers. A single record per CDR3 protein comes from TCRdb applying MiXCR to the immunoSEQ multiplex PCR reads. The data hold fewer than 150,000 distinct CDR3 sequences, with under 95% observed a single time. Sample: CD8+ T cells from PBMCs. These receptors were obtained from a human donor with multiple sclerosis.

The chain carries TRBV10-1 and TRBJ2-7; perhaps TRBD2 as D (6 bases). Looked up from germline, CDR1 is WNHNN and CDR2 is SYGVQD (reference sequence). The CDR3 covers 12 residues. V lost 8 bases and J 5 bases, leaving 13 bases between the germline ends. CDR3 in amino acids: CASQGGPNEQYF. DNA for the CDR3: TGCGCCAGCCAAGGAGGGCCGAACGAGCAGTACTTC.

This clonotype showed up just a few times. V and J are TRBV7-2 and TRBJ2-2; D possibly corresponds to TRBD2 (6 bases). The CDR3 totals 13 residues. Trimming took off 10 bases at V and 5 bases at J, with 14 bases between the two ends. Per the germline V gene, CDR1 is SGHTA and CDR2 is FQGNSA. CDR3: CATGGYHTGELFF. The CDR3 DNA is TGTGCCACCGGAGGGTATCATACCGGGGAGCTGTTTTTT.